A selection of T cell receptor beta chains follows, all from one sample in a study of T cell repertoires in cytomegalovirus infection. Using its own MiXCR run on the reads, TCRdb lists one record per CDR3 protein. Of 740,000 or so distinct CDR3 sequences listed, roughly a third are singletons. Specimen: PBMCs. The receptors here all came from a human donor in good health (CMV status not recorded). Some clones in this sample may be carry-over from other donors' samples. The CDR3 runs from the conserved cysteine through the conserved F or W. A D gene is named only where the DNA matches it firmly. A clone size is listed for some rows: how often the clone was seen (once, few, many), or a class if it is expanded.

V gene	D gene	J gene	clone size	CDR3 protein	CDR3 DNA
TRBV19	-	TRBJ1-1	-	CASTLGHSLNTEAFF	TGTGCCTCCACCCTCGGACATAGTCTGAACACTGAAGCTTTCTTT
TRBV15	-	TRBJ2-1	-	CATSRGVTSSYNEQFF	TGTGCCACCAGCAGAGGCGTGACATCCTCCTACAATGAGCAGTTCTTC
TRBV7-9	-	TRBJ2-3	-	CASAGAGDTQYF	TGTGCCAGCGCTGGGGCTGGAGATACGCAGTATTTT
TRBV6-5	-	TRBJ2-5	-	CASSYSQYQYQETQYF	TGTGCCAGCAGTTACTCGCAGTACCAGTACCAAGAGACCCAGTACTTC
TRBV28	-	TRBJ2-3	-	CASSLDGGGADTQYF	TGTGCCAGCAGTTTAGATGGCGGAGGGGCAGATACGCAGTATTTT
TRBV7-6	TRBD1	TRBJ2-7	many	CASSLRGQASYEQYF	TGTGCCAGCAGCTTAAGGGGACAGGCCTCCTACGAGCAGTACTTC
TRBV20-1	TRBD1	TRBJ2-5	-	CSAQPYRGGETQYF	TGCAGTGCACAACCCTACAGGGGTGGGGAGACCCAGTACTTC
TRBV7-2	-	TRBJ2-5	many	CASSFYMYQETQYF	TGTGCCAGCAGCTTCTACATGTACCAAGAGACCCAGTACTTC
TRBV5-5	TRBD2	TRBJ2-5	few	CASSLRPSGQETQYF	TGTGCCAGCAGCTTGAGGCCTAGCGGTCAAGAGACCCAGTACTTC
TRBV6-6	-	TRBJ1-5	few	CASSLGRAFSNQPQHF	TGTGCCAGCAGTTTAGGACGGGCCTTTAGCAATCAGCCCCAGCATTTT
TRBV6-6	-	TRBJ2-3	-	CASSKGRLDTQYF	TGTGCCAGCAGCAAGGGGAGACTTGATACGCAGTATTTT
TRBV7-2	TRBD2	TRBJ2-1	-	CASSPLAVSSYNEQFF	TGTGCCAGCAGCCCGCTAGCGGTTAGCTCCTACAATGAGCAGTTCTTC
TRBV5-1	-	TRBJ1-2	-	CASSGLTGYGDTF	TGCGCCAGCAGCGGGCTGACAGGCTATGGCGACACCTTC
TRBV30	-	TRBJ2-3	-	CAWARLRDTQYF	TGTGCCTGGGCGCGGCTGCGAGATACGCAGTATTTT
TRBV12-3/TRBV12-4	TRBD1	TRBJ1-2	once	CASSLGSGGWGYNF	TGTGCCAGCAGTTTAGGATCAGGGGGTTGGGGCTACAACTTC
TRBV7-9	-	TRBJ2-1	-	CASSLGGGLPYNEQFF	TGTGCCAGCAGCTTAGGGGGGGGGCTCCCCTACAATGAGCAGTTCTTC
TRBV28	-	TRBJ2-7	-	CASSLWARGRDQYF	TGTGCCAGCAGTTTATGGGCCAGGGGTCGCGATCAGTACTTC
TRBV19	-	TRBJ2-7	-	CASSMGRSEQYF	TGTGCCAGTAGTATGGGGCGTTCCGAGCAGTACTTC
TRBV6-5	TRBD1	TRBJ1-5	few	CASSTGVDQPQHF	TGTGCCAGCAGTACAGGGGTCGATCAGCCCCAGCATTTT
TRBV28	-	TRBJ2-7	-	CASSSPDGNFYEQYF	TGTGCCAGCAGTTCCCCGGATGGTAACTTCTACGAGCAGTACTTC
TRBV4-1	TRBD1	TRBJ2-7	-	CASSHHGQGVHEQYF	TGCGCCAGCAGCCACCATGGACAGGGGGTCCACGAGCAGTACTTC
TRBV27	TRBD2	TRBJ2-7	few	CASSMTSGFYEQYF	TGTGCCAGCAGTATGACTAGCGGGTTTTACGAGCAGTACTTC
TRBV28	TRBD1	TRBJ1-5	many	CASSPGQGHQPQHF	TGTGCCAGCAGCCCCGGACAGGGTCATCAGCCCCAGCATTTT
TRBV12-3/TRBV12-4	TRBD1	TRBJ2-1	few	CASNLDRGPYNEQFF	TGTGCCAGCAATTTGGACAGGGGGCCGTACAATGAGCAGTTCTTC
TRBV7-2	-	TRBJ2-1	-	CASSLALYNEQFF	TGTGCCAGCAGCTTAGCCCTTTACAATGAGCAGTTCTTC
TRBV7-2	-	TRBJ2-7	-	CASSPNTYEQYF	TGTGCCAGCAGCCCAAATACCTACGAGCAGTACTTC
TRBV7-2	-	TRBJ2-4	-	CASSSINFWDKNIQYF	TGTGCCAGCAGCTCCATTAACTTTTGGGACAAAAACATTCAGTACTTC
TRBV7-8	TRBD1	TRBJ2-1	many	CASSRQGTGQFF	TGTGCCAGCAGTCGCCAAGGGACAGGGCAGTTCTTC
TRBV11-2	TRBD1	TRBJ2-1	-	CASSLKGTDNEQFF	TGTGCCAGCAGCCTCAAGGGGACAGACAATGAGCAGTTCTTC
TRBV12-3/TRBV12-4	-	TRBJ2-7	-	CASSSGVAGEQYF	TGTGCCAGCAGTTCCGGGGTCGCAGGGGAGCAGTACTTC
TRBV7-6	TRBD2	TRBJ2-3	many	CASSRTSDTDTQYF	TGTGCCAGCAGCCGGACTAGCGACACAGATACGCAGTATTTT
TRBV4-1	TRBD2	TRBJ2-3	-	CASSQVISSGHRTDTQYF	TGCGCCAGCAGCCAAGTTATAAGTAGCGGGCATCGCACAGATACGCAGTATTTT
TRBV28	-	TRBJ2-7	few	CASSLAGGFRSYEQYF	TGTGCCAGCAGTCTTGCTGGGGGATTCAGGTCCTACGAGCAGTACTTC
TRBV5-1	-	TRBJ1-6	-	CASSLTGEVVSPLHF	TGCGCCAGCAGCTTGACGGGGGAGGTGGTTTCACCCCTCCACTTT
TRBV12-3/TRBV12-4	-	TRBJ1-5	-	CASSFTGLNQPQHF	TGTGCCAGCAGTTTCACAGGCCTCAATCAGCCCCAGCATTTT
TRBV6-5	-	TRBJ2-1	few	CASSPTRVYNEQFF	TGTGCCAGCAGCCCGACTAGAGTCTACAATGAGCAGTTCTTC
TRBV5-6	-	TRBJ2-1	-	CASTSGGTSNEQFF	TGTGCCAGCACCTCCGGGGGGACAAGCAATGAGCAGTTCTTC
TRBV27	-	TRBJ1-1	-	CASSPIRTSNTEAFF	TGTGCCAGCAGCCCTATTCGGACGTCCAACACTGAAGCTTTCTTT
TRBV7-9	-	TRBJ1-1	few	CASSLWGKLMNTEAFF	TGTGCCAGCAGCTTATGGGGAAAGCTGATGAACACTGAAGCTTTCTTT
TRBV28	-	TRBJ1-5	-	CASRRRKPNQPQHF	TGTGCCAGCAGAAGACGGAAGCCAAATCAGCCCCAGCATTTT
TRBV19	TRBD2	TRBJ2-7	-	CASSIALAGFPSYEQYF	TGTGCCAGTAGTATCGCCCTAGCGGGATTCCCCTCCTACGAGCAGTACTTC
TRBV28	TRBD1	TRBJ2-7	-	CASSSPGGQTYEQYF	TGTGCCAGCAGTTCCCCTGGGGGACAGACCTACGAGCAGTACTTC
TRBV18	TRBD1	TRBJ1-3	many	CATGTGGGNTIYF	TGTGCCACCGGGACAGGTGGTGGAAACACCATATATTTT
TRBV20-1	TRBD1	TRBJ1-5	-	CSARDPRGTNQPQHF	TGCAGTGCTAGAGATCCCAGGGGGACCAATCAGCCCCAGCATTTT
TRBV9	TRBD2	TRBJ2-2	-	CASSVPSGRKTGELFF	TGTGCCAGCAGCGTCCCTAGCGGGAGAAAGACCGGGGAGCTGTTTTTT
TRBV28	-	TRBJ2-1	few	CASSFTQAPYNEQFF	TGTGCCAGCAGTTTTACACAGGCCCCCTACAATGAGCAGTTCTTC
TRBV20-1	TRBD2	TRBJ2-3	few	CSAPGLAFTDTQYF	TGCAGTGCTCCTGGACTAGCGTTCACAGATACGCAGTATTTT
TRBV5-1	-	TRBJ1-4	-	CASSPNSQAARATNEKLFF	TGCGCCAGCAGCCCAAATTCGCAGGCCGCCCGGGCAACTAATGAAAAACTGTTTTTT
TRBV29-1	-	TRBJ2-1	-	CSVGSDEQFF	TGCAGCGTTGGTTCGGATGAGCAGTTCTTC
TRBV6-5	-	TRBJ2-7	-	CASSYGRVHYEQYF	TGTGCCAGCAGTTACGGTAGGGTCCACTACGAGCAGTACTTC